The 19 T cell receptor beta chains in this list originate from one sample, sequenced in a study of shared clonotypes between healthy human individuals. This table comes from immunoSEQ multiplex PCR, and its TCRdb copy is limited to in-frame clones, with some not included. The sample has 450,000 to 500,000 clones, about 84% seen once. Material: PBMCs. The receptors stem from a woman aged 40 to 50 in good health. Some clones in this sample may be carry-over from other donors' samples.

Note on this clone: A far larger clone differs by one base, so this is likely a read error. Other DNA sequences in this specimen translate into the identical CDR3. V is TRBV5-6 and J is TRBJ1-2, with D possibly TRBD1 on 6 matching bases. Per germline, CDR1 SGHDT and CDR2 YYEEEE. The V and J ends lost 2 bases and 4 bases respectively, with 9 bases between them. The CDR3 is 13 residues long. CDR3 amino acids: CASSFLQGYGYTF. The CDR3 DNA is TGTGCCAGCAGCTTCCTACAGGGCTATGGCTACACCTTC.

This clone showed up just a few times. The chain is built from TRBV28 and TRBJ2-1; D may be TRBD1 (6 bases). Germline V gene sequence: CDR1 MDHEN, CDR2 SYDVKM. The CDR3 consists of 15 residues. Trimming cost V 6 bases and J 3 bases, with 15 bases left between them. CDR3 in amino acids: CASRQGPGVYNEQFF. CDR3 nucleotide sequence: TGTGCCAGCAGACAGGGTCCTGGGGTCTACAATGAGCAGTTCTTC.

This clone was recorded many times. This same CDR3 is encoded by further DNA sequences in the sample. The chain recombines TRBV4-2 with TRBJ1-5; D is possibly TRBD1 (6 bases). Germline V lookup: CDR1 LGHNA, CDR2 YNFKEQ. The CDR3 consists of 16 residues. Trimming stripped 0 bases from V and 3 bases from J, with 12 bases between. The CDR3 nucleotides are TGTGCCAGCAGCCAAGATCTGAGACAGGACAATCAGCCCCAGCATTTT. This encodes CASSQDLRQDNQPQHF.

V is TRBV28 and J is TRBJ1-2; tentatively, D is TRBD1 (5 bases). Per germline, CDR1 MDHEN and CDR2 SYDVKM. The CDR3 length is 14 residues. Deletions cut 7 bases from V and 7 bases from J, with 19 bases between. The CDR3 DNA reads TGTGCCAGCACACAACCCGGGACTCCAAGTGGCTACACCTTC. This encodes CASTQPGTPSGYTF.

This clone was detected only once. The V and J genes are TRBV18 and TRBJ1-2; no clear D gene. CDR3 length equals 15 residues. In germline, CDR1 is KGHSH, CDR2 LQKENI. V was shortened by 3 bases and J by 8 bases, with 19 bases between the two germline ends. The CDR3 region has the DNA TGTGCCAGCTCACCGTGGACCTCACCCTCGGGAGGCTACACCTTC. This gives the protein CASSPWTSPSGGYTF. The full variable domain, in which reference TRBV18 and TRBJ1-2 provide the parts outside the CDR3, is NAGVMQNPRHLVRRRGQEARLRCSPMKGHSHVYWYRQLPEEGLKFMVYLQKENIIDESGMPKERFSAEFPKEGPSILRIQQVVRGDSAAYFCASSPWTSPSGGYTFGSGTRLTVV.

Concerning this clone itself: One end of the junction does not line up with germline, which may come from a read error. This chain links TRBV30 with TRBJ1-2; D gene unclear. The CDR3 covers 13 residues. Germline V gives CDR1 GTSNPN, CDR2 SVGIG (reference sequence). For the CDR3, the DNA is TGTGCCTGGAGTGTTAACAGAACCTATGGCTACATCTTC. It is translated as CAWSVNRTYGYIF.

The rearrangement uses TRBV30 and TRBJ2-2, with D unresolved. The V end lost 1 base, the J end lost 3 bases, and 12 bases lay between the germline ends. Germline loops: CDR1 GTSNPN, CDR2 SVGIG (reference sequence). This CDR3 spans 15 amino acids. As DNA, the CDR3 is TGTGCCTGGAGTGCGTTCCAGGTGTACACCGGGGAGCTGTTTTTT. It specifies CAWSAFQVYTGELFF.

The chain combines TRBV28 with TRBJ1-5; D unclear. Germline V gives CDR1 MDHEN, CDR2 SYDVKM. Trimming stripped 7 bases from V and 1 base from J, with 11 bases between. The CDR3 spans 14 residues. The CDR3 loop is CASTPALSNQPQHF. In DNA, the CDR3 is TGTGCCAGCACCCCAGCACTGAGCAATCAGCCCCAGCATTTT.

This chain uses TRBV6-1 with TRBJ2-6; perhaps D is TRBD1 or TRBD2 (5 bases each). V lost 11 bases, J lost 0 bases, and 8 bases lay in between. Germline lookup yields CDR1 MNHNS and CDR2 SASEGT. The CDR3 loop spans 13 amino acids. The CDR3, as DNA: TGTGCCGTGGGGGACTCTGGGGCCAACGTCCTGACTTTC. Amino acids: CAVGDSGANVLTF.

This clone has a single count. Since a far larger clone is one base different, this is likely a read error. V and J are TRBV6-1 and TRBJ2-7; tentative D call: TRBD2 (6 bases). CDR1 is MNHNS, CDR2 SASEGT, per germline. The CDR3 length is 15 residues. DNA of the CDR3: TGTGACAGCAGTGAACGGCTAGCGCAGCCCTACGAGCAGTACTTC. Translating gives CDSSERLAQPYEQYF.

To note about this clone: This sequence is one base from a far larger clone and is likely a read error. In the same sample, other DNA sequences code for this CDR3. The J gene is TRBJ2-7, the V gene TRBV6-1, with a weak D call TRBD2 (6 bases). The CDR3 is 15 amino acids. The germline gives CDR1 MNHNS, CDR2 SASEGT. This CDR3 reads CASRRDTWSPYEQYF. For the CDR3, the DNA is TGTGCTAGCAGGAGGGATACCTGGTCCCCCTACGAGCAGTACTTC.

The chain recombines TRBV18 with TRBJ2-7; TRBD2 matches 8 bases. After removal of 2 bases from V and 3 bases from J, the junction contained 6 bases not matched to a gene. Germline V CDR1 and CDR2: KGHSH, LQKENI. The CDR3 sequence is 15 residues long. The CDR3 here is CASSPGTSSGYEQYF. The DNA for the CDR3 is TGTGCCAGCTCACCAGGGACTAGTTCCGGCTACGAGCAGTACTTC. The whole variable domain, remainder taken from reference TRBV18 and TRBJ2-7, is NAGVMQNPRHLVRRRGQEARLRCSPMKGHSHVYWYRQLPEEGLKFMVYLQKENIIDESGMPKERFSAEFPKEGPSILRIQQVVRGDSAAYFCASSPGTSSGYEQYFGPGTRLTVT.

The CDR3 is CSVGQGTDTQYF. The CDR3 region has the DNA TGCAGCGTAGGACAGGGGACAGATACGCAGTATTTT. The gene calls are TRBV29-1 and TRBJ2-3, with 9 bases aligning to TRBD1. The CDR3 spans 12 residues. From germline, CDR1 is SQVTM and CDR2 ANQGSEA. V was pared by 6 bases and J by 3 bases, with 1 base of the junction left unmatched.

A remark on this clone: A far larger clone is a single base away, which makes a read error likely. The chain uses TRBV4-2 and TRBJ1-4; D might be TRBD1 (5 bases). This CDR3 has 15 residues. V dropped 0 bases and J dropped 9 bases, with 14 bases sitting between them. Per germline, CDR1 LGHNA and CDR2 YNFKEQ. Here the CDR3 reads CASSQDGAENKKLFF. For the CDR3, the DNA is TGTGCCAGCAGCCAAGACGGGGCAGAAAATAAAAAACTGTTTTTT.

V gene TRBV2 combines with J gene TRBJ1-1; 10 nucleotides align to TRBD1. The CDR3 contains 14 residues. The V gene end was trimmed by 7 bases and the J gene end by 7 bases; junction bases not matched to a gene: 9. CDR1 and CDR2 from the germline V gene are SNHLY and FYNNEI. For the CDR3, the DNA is TGTGCCAGCACCGGACAGGGGGGGCGTTTTGAAGCTTTCTTT. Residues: CASTGQGGRFEAFF.

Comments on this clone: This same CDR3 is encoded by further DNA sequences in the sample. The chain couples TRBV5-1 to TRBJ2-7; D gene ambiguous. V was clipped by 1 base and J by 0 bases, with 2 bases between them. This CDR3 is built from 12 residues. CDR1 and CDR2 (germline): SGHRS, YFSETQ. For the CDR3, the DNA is TGCGCCAGCAGCTTGAGCTCCTACGAGCAGTACTTC. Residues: CASSLSSYEQYF.

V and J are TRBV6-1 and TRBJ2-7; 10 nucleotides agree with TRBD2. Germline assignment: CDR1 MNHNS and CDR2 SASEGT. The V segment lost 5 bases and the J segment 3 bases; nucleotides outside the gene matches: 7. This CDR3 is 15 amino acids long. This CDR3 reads CASSTRLAGGYEQYF. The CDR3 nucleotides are TGTGCCAGCAGTACCCGACTAGCGGGCGGCTACGAGCAGTACTTC.

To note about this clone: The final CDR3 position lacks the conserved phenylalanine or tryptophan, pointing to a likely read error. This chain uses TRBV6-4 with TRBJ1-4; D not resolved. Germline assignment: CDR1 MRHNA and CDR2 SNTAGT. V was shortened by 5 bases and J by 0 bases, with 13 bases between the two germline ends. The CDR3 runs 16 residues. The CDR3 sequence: CASSLSLSATNEKLFL. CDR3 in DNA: TGTGCCAGCAGTTTATCCCTCTCTGCAACTAATGAAAAACTGTTTCTT.

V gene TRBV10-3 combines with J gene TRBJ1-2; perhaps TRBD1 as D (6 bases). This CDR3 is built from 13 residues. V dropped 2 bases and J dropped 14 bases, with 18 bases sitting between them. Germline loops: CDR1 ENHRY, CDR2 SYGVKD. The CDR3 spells CAISETTGSVVTF. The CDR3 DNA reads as TGTGCCATCAGTGAGACGACAGGCAGTGTCGTTACCTTC.